This is a list of T cell receptor beta chains from one sample in a study of neoadjuvant nivolumab and ipilimumab in lung cancer. Assay: immunoSEQ multiplex PCR; the TCRdb copy retains only in-frame clones and omits some. The sample shows about 20,000 clones, approximately 87% of them seen only once. Sequenced material: peripheral blood, taken before neoadjuvant nivolumab, alone or with ipilimumab. These receptors were collected from an adult with non-small cell lung cancer. Each CDR3 is given without its conserved first and last residue.

>TRBV5-1|TRBJ2-7
ASSIGREQY
>TRBV7-6|TRBJ2-1
ASSLEGQGSNEQF
>TRBV9|TRBJ2-1
ASSPRGSGSSYNEQF
>TRBV11-2|TRBJ2-5
ASSLAGAETQY
>TRBV11-2|TRBJ2-7
ASSLKTHELAGSYEQY
>TRBV19|TRBJ2-1
ASSVGLADYNEQF
>TRBV10-3|TRBJ2-7
AIGQSYEQY
>TRBV20-1|TRBJ2-5
SAQDQETQY
>TRBV27|TRBJ1-2
ASSSSPLDGYT
>TRBV18|TRBJ2-1
ASSPRADLAVSQF
>TRBV25-1|TRBJ1-1
ASSSGYSTEAF
>TRBV6-1|TRBJ1-2
ASSEAEAGSFYGYT
>TRBV28|TRBJ2-7
ASSLLAGGDEQY
>TRBV7-8|TRBJ2-7
ASSLIQGPSYEQY
>TRBV5-1|TRBJ2-4
ASSPQVGGKNIQY
>TRBV28|TRBJ2-1
ASNDRGNEQF
>TRBV7-9|TRBJ2-3
ASSSDSPTDTQY